The 13 T cell receptor beta chains reported below all come from one sample, sequenced in a study of blood T cell repertoires in COVID-19. Assay: immunoSEQ multiplex PCR; the TCRdb copy retains only in-frame clones and omits some. The table includes about 230,000 clones, roughly 81% detected once. Specimen: peripheral blood. Receptor source: a man aged 35 to 55 with acute or convalescent COVID-19.

As regards this clone: Distinct nucleotide sequences in the sample also encode this CDR3. The V call is TRBV11-2, the J call TRBJ1-2; unclear D gene. This CDR3 comprises 13 residues. CDR1 and CDR2 from the germline V gene are SGHAT and FQNNGV. V was shortened by 2 bases and J by 5 bases, with 9 bases between the two germline ends. The CDR3 loop reads CASSLSRSYGYTF. The CDR3 DNA follows: TGTGCCAGCAGCTTATCCCGGTCTTATGGCTACACCTTC.

This clone was seen just once. V and J are TRBV5-1 and TRBJ2-1; a possible D gene is TRBD2 (6 bases). Trimming stripped 4 bases from V and 2 bases from J, with 13 bases between. The germline CDR1 and CDR2 sequences are SGHRS and YFSETQ. The CDR3 has 15 residues. The CDR3 sequence is CASSKTSRPYNEQFF. The CDR3 coding sequence is TGCGCCAGCAGCAAGACTAGTAGGCCCTACAATGAGCAGTTCTTC.

This sequence joins TRBV29-1 and TRBJ2-3; D is unresolved. Trimming cost V 3 bases and J 1 base, with 5 bases left between them. Germline V gene sequence: CDR1 SQVTM, CDR2 ANQGSEA. The CDR3 runs to 12 residues. The CDR3 DNA reads as TGCAGCGTTGAGTCCGGCACAGATACGCAGTATTTT. This encodes CSVESGTDTQYF.

This clone was seen only once. This sequence joins TRBV11-2 and TRBJ1-2; tentatively, D is TRBD1 (6 bases). CDR3 length: 14 residues. The V gene's germline CDR1 is SGHAT and CDR2 FQNNGV. The V end lost 7 bases, the J end lost 4 bases, and 16 bases lay between the germline ends. This CDR3 is CASTPGGGGYGYTF. CDR3 sequence (DNA): TGTGCCAGCACCCCTGGGGGGGGCGGCTATGGCTACACCTTC.

This chain connects TRBV25-1 to TRBJ1-2; 10 nucleotides agree with TRBD1. Germline trimming cut 4 bases from V and 0 bases from J; bases unmatched to any gene: 2. Per the germline V gene, CDR1 is MGHDK and CDR2 is SYGVNS. CDR3 length equals 15 residues. CDR3 coding DNA: TGTGCCAGCAGTGTAGGACAGGGGGCTAACTATGGCTACACCTTC. Its translation: CASSVGQGANYGYTF.

This clone was recorded a few times. Here the CDR3 reads CASSPGTAYGYTF. The CDR3, as DNA: TGCGCCAGCAGCCCGGGGACAGCATATGGCTACACCTTC. This chain connects TRBV4-1 to TRBJ1-2, with TRBD1 identical over 7 bases. CDR1 is MGHRA, CDR2 YSYEKL, per germline. V shed 4 bases, J shed 5 bases, and the junction held 4 bases outside the gene matches. This CDR3 has 13 amino acids.

The chain links TRBV6-5 to TRBJ1-5, with a tentative D call TRBD1 (5 bases). V gave up 10 bases and J gave up 0 bases, with 13 bases separating them. This CDR3 comprises 14 residues. Germline V CDR1 and CDR2: MNHEY, SVGAGI. This chain's CDR3 is CATDKGISNQPQHF. The CDR3 nucleotides are TGTGCCACCGATAAGGGGATTAGCAATCAGCCCCAGCATTTT.

This sequence joins TRBV15 and TRBJ1-1; weak D call: TRBD1 (6 bases). The length of the CDR3 is 16 residues. Germline loops: CDR1 LNHNV, CDR2 YYDKDF (reference sequence). V dropped 5 bases and J dropped 1 base, with 17 bases sitting between them. In DNA form, the CDR3 reads TGTGCCACCAGCCCTAGGGGGGGGGCTGAGAACACTGAAGCTTTCTTT. It specifies CATSPRGGAENTEAFF.

This chain connects TRBV29-1 to TRBJ1-1; the D gene is possibly TRBD1 (5 bases). Germline V lookup: CDR1 SQVTM, CDR2 ANQGSEA. This CDR3 contains 12 residues. V lost 3 bases and J 4 bases, leaving 9 bases between the germline ends. The chain's CDR3 is CSVEGRGTEAFF. CDR3 DNA: TGCAGCGTTGAGGGGCGTGGCACTGAAGCTTTCTTT. Full variable domain (remainder filled in from reference TRBV29-1 and TRBJ1-1): SAVISQKPSRDICQRGTSLTIQCQVDSQVTMMFWYRQQPGQSLTLIATANQGSEATYESGFVIDKFPISRPNLTFSTLTVSNMSPEDSSIYLCSVEGRGTEAFFGQGTRLTVV.

The chain couples TRBV19 to TRBJ2-7, with D perhaps TRBD1 (5 bases). Germline assignment: CDR1 LNHDA and CDR2 SQIVND (reference sequence). V was cut by 3 bases and J by 2 bases, with 14 bases left in between. This CDR3 has 15 amino acids. For the CDR3, the DNA is TGTGCCAGTAGTATCGGACAAGGCCGTCCCTACGAGCAGTACTTC. Translation: CASSIGQGRPYEQYF. Variable domain in full (rest from reference TRBV19 and TRBJ2-7): DGGITQSPKYLFRKEGQNVTLSCEQNLNHDAMYWYRQDPGQGLRLIYYSQIVNDFQKGDIAEGYSVSREKKESFPLTVTSAQKNPTAFYLCASSIGQGRPYEQYFGPGTRLTVT.

The chain uses TRBV4-2 and TRBJ1-1, with TRBD1 as a possible D gene (5 bases). The germline gives CDR1 LGHNA, CDR2 YNFKEQ. This CDR3 has 13 amino acids. V lost 0 bases and J lost 12, with 14 bases in between. CDR3 DNA: TGTGCCAGCAGCCAAGATGGTGCAGGGCTACCTTTCTTT. It translates to CASSQDGAGLPFF.

The chain has TRBV6-2 or TRBV6-3 and TRBJ1-5, with D possibly TRBD1 on 6 matching bases. Between the trimmed V and J ends, which lost 5 bases and 1 base, there was a span of 9 bases. This CDR3 contains 14 residues. Germline CDR1 MNHEY, CDR2 SVGEGT. The chain's CDR3 is CASSPGQSNQPQHF. CDR3 bases: TGTGCCAGCAGTCCCGGACAGAGCAATCAGCCCCAGCATTTT.

The chain combines TRBV9 with TRBJ2-3, with 8 nucleotides matching TRBD2. This CDR3 is 18 amino acids long. The germline V gene encodes CDR1 SGDLS and CDR2 YYNGEE. Trimming at V came to 3 bases and at J to 1 base, leaving 13 bases not matched to a gene. CDR3 coding DNA: TGTGCCAGCAGCGATTCCCTGAGAAGCGGGAGAGGCACAGATACGCAGTATTTT. Amino acids: CASSDSLRSGRGTDTQYF. Full variable domain (missing parts from reference TRBV9 and TRBJ2-3): DSGVTQTPKHLITATGQRVTLRCSPRSGDLSVYWYQQSLDQGLQFLIQYYNGEERAKGNILERFSAQQFPDLHSELNLSSLELGDSALYFCASSDSLRSGRGTDTQYFGPGTRLTVL.